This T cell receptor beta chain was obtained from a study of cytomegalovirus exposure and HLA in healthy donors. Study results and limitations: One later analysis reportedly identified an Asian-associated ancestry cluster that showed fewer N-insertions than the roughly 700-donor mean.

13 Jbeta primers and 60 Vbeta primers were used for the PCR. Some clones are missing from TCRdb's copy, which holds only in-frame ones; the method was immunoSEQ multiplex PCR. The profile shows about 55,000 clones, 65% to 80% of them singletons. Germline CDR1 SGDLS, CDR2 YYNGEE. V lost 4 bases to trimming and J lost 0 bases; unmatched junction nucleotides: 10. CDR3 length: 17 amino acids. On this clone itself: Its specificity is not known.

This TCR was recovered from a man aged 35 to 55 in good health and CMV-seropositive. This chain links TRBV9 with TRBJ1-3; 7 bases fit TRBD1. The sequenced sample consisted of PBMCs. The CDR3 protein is CASSPRTGGSSGNTIYF. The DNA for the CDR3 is TGTGCCAGCAGCCCCCGGACAGGAGGAAGCTCTGGAAACACCATATATTTT.